Listed below are T cell receptor beta chains from one sample, sequenced in a study of vaccination effects on CD4 cells after COVID-19. TCRdb keeps only in-frame clones here, not all; method: immunoSEQ multiplex PCR. The sample has 65,000 to 80,000 clones, approximately 77% seen once; the top ten hold approximately 2%. No antigens are known for them. Material: CD4+ T cells from PBMCs cultured without peptide, obtained before COVID-19 vaccination. These receptors were obtained from a human donor who received a COVID-19 vaccine. The CDR3 runs from the conserved cysteine through the conserved F or W. D genes are given only for firm matches. A row's size may be missing; if present it is once, few, many or a size class.

d_call | j_call | v_call | clone_size | cdr3_aa | cdr3_nt
NA | TRBJ1-4 | TRBV4-1 | NA | CASSPLRRGEGEKLFF | TGCGCCAGCAGCCCCCTTCGACGGGGTGAGGGTGAAAAACTGTTTTTT
NA | TRBJ1-1 | TRBV14 | NA | CASSQESNTEAFF | TGTGCCAGCAGCCAAGAGTCAAACACTGAAGCTTTCTTT
NA | TRBJ2-5 | TRBV5-1 | NA | CASSQGHEETQYF | TGCGCCAGCAGCCAGGGACACGAAGAGACCCAGTACTTC
TRBD1 | TRBJ2-1 | TRBV5-6 | NA | CASSLTTGATYNEQFF | TGTGCCAGCAGCCTTACCACAGGGGCAACCTACAATGAGCAGTTCTTC
NA | TRBJ1-6 | TRBV4-1 | NA | CASSQVADSPLHF | TGCGCCAGCAGCCAAGTAGCAGACTCACCCCTCCACTTT
TRBD1 | TRBJ2-3 | TRBV5-1 | NA | CASFPGQRTDTQYF | TGCGCCAGCTTCCCGGGACAGCGCACAGATACGCAGTATTTT
NA | TRBJ1-5 | TRBV5-5 | once | CASSPRGGLNQPQHF | TGTGCCAGCAGCCCCCGGGGGGGGCTTAATCAGCCCCAGCATTTT
NA | TRBJ1-1 | TRBV28 | NA | CASLSILSGMNTEAFF | TGTGCCAGCTTAAGTATTCTATCCGGAATGAACACTGAAGCTTTCTTT
NA | TRBJ2-2 | TRBV7-3 | NA | CASRGSGELFF | TGTGCCAGCCGCGGCTCCGGGGAGCTGTTTTTT
NA | TRBJ2-3 | TRBV5-4 | NA | CASGRSTDTQYF | TGTGCCAGCGGGCGGAGCACAGATACGCAGTATTTT
TRBD2 | TRBJ2-5 | TRBV5-1 | NA | CASRPLASLQETQYF | TGCGCCAGCAGACCACTAGCGTCCCTCCAAGAGACCCAGTACTTC
TRBD1 | TRBJ2-2 | TRBV27 | NA | CASSDRGTAGELFF | TGTGCCAGCAGCGACAGGGGGACCGCCGGGGAGCTGTTTTTT
NA | TRBJ2-1 | TRBV5-1 | NA | CASSFRDSPYNEQFF | TGCGCCAGCAGCTTCCGGGACTCCCCGTACAATGAGCAGTTCTTC
NA | TRBJ2-3 | TRBV24-1 | NA | CATMSGASDTQYF | TGTGCCACCATGTCCGGGGCGAGCGATACGCAGTATTTT
NA | TRBJ2-2 | TRBV5-8 | NA | CASSLFGRQGTGELFF | TGTGCCAGCAGCTTGTTTGGACGCCAAGGGACCGGGGAGCTGTTTTTT
TRBD1 | TRBJ2-2 | TRBV28 | NA | CASSDGTGARTGELFF | TGTGCCAGCAGCGACGGGACAGGGGCGCGGACCGGGGAGCTGTTTTTT
TRBD1 | TRBJ1-2 | TRBV27 | NA | CASSPDRGLSLDGYTF | TGTGCCAGCAGTCCGGACAGGGGGCTTTCTCTCGATGGCTACACCTTC
NA | TRBJ2-3 | TRBV6-5 | NA | CASTSTARGRAQYF | TGTGCCAGCACCTCCACGGCCCGGGGGCGTGCGCAGTATTTT
NA | TRBJ2-5 | TRBV5-1 | once | CASSLGASQETQYF | TGCGCCAGCAGCTTGGGGGCCAGTCAAGAGACCCAGTACTTC
TRBD1 | TRBJ1-5 | TRBV30 | NA | CAWSKTGNQPQHF | TGTGCCTGGAGCAAGACAGGGAATCAGCCCCAGCATTTT
NA | TRBJ1-4 | TRBV4-1 | NA | CASSHPGEKLFF | TGCGCCAGCAGCCACCCGGGGGAAAAACTGTTTTTT
NA | TRBJ2-5 | TRBV7-8 | NA | CATRRGGQETQYF | TGTGCCACCCGAAGGGGGGGCCAAGAGACCCAGTACTTC
TRBD1 | TRBJ1-5 | TRBV18 | NA | CASSPSTGGRGNQPQHF | TGTGCCAGCTCACCCTCCACAGGGGGCAGGGGCAATCAGCCCCAGCATTTT
NA | TRBJ1-4 | TRBV4-3 | once | CASSQVGALGTNEKLFF | TGCGCCAGCAGCCAAGTTGGGGCTCTGGGAACTAATGAAAAACTGTTTTTT
NA | TRBJ2-3 | TRBV5-8 | NA | CASSLDSSDTQYF | TGTGCCAGCAGCTTGGATTCATCAGATACGCAGTATTTT
TRBD1 | TRBJ1-2 | TRBV6-5 | NA | CASSYSNRGRGYGYTF | TGTGCCAGCAGTTACTCAAACAGGGGGCGAGGTTATGGCTACACCTTC
NA | TRBJ1-5 | TRBV10-2 | NA | CASSAIWGNSNQPQHF | TGCGCCAGCAGTGCAATTTGGGGAAATAGCAATCAGCCCCAGCATTTT
NA | TRBJ2-2 | TRBV4-3 | few | CASSQREKTGELFF | TGCGCCAGCAGCCAAAGGGAAAAAACCGGGGAGCTGTTTTTT
NA | TRBJ2-5 | TRBV24-1 | NA | CATSDTQSIETQYF | TGTGCCACCAGTGATACCCAGTCCATAGAGACCCAGTACTTC
TRBD1 | TRBJ2-2 | TRBV7-3 | NA | CASSFSGTGNTGELFF | TGTGCCAGCAGCTTTTCGGGGACAGGGAACACCGGGGAGCTGTTTTTT
NA | TRBJ2-5 | TRBV5-7 | NA | CASSLWISNSLKETQYF | TGTGCCAGCAGCTTGTGGATATCAAACAGTCTCAAAGAGACCCAGTACTTC
NA | TRBJ1-6 | TRBV7-2 | NA | CASSLERANSPLHF | TGTGCCAGCAGCTTAGAGAGGGCTAATTCACCCCTCCACTTT
NA | TRBJ2-3 | TRBV7-2 | once | CASSLNLGTDTQYF | TGTGCCAGCAGCTTGAACCTCGGCACAGATACGCAGTATTTT
TRBD1 | TRBJ1-6 | TRBV5-3 | NA | CARGGSGTGGLVLSGAYNSPLHF | TGTGCCAGAGGCGGATCCGGGACAGGGGGGTTGGTATTAAGTGGCGCCTATAATTCACCCCTCCACTTT
TRBD2 | TRBJ2-2 | TRBV5-1 | NA | CASSGLLAGGTGELFF | TGCGCCAGCAGCGGCCTACTAGCGGGGGGAACCGGGGAGCTGTTTTTT
TRBD1 | TRBJ2-5 | TRBV18 | NA | CASSRGQGQETQYF | TGTGCCAGCTCACGAGGACAGGGGCAAGAGACCCAGTACTTC
NA | TRBJ1-2 | TRBV7-8 | NA | CASSLVDLYGYTF | TGTGCCAGCAGCTTAGTTGACCTCTATGGCTACACCTTC
TRBD1 | TRBJ1-4 | TRBV6-5 | NA | CASSTGDEKLFF | TGTGCCAGCAGTACAGGGGATGAAAAACTGTTTTTT
TRBD1 | TRBJ1-3 | TRBV6-5 | once | CASWTGPGNTIYF | TGTGCCAGCTGGACAGGGCCTGGAAACACCATATATTTT
NA | TRBJ2-3 | TRBV6-5 | NA | CASRINYAPTDTQYF | TGTGCCAGCAGAATCAACTACGCCCCTACAGATACGCAGTATTTT
NA | TRBJ1-1 | TRBV4-2 | NA | CASSPLHGEVNTEAFF | TGTGCCAGCAGCCCCTTGCACGGAGAAGTGAACACTGAAGCTTTCTTT
TRBD2 | TRBJ2-1 | TRBV3-1/TRBV3-2 | NA | CASSQTSGDNAQFF | TGTGCCAGCAGCCAGACTAGCGGGGATAATGCGCAGTTCTTC